The entry below gives a single T cell receptor (beta chain) sequence along with its context. Its antigen remains undetermined. Base qualities were left out, and no much larger clone turns up one base away. Library construction relied on 5' RACE. Instrument on record: Illumina HiSeq 2500. A second 7 to 11 cycle PCR used a sample-barcoded 5' primer and a J-beta primer mix. Each TCR beta cDNA molecule received a unique molecular identifier from a template-switch 5' adaptor carrying 12 random nucleotides. At least 2.5 million CDR3-containing paired-end reads were obtained from each sample. All of the RNA was converted into first-strand cDNA using the Mint cDNA synthesis kit, with a TRBC-specific oligonucleotide serving as the primer. After uracil-DNA glycosylase treatment, a first 18-cycle PCR used universal primers M1SS and BC2_uni_R on all cDNA. In the source study's methods: For normalization, 1 million high-quality reads, each with a distinct molecular identifier, were randomly selected from each sample. Instead of being binned into consensus sequences, reads with shared molecular identifiers were discarded. MiTCR, set to a Q25 quality threshold and the strictest error-elimination algorithm, was used for CDR3 identification, clonotype clustering and error correction. A nonparametric unseen species model using Euler transformation provided a lower-bound estimate of total TCR beta diversity. Clones were called with MiXCR by TCRdb after fastp trimmed the public reads at Q25, and only in-frame beta chains were retained. When rows share a CDR3 protein, they turn into one entry using the most common DNA and genes. Clone size and V and J calls follow TCRdb, not the original study. The table for this sample lists 750,000 to 950,000 distinct CDR3 sequences; roughly 24% of them were counted only once. Of the sample, around 2.9% is held by the ten largest clones.

Its CDR3 holds 15 amino acids, cysteine through phenylalanine. Only the CDR3 DNA is retained, 45 bases long and in frame from the first base. In the germline V gene, CDR1 corresponds to LGHNA and CDR2 to YNFKEQ. The junction shows trimming of 2 bases on V and 5 bases on J, and the gene matches do not reach 7 bases of it. The sample belongs to a study of blood T cells in healthy people across ages (dated by TCRdb to 2013 to 2016). Background for the entire study: In model experiments, roughly one uniquely barcoded TCR beta cDNA molecule per two T cells was captured by template switching. The study measured age-related changes in TCR beta repertoire diversity using deep sequencing normalized with unique cDNA molecular identifiers. Two additional independent replicas of 1 million unique cDNA reads from the same blood draw were analyzed for two donors (one aged 18 to 30 and one aged 80 or older). The donors were split into four age groups: young (average around 15 years), middle-aged (39), aged (about 62) and long-lived (more than 80). The paper as a whole reports these results and caveats: As age increased, observed TCR beta diversity per million T cells dropped in a roughly linear way, and a significant reduction was already evident by age 40. Bulk unsorted PBMC profiling prevented conclusive comparison of naive and antigen-experienced compartments. The percentage of naive T cells measured by flow cytometry correlated strongly with observed TCR beta diversity. The long-lived group showed more naive CD4+ T cells, fewer expanded clones and increased TCR diversity than the aged group, suggesting age selection. Donor CMV infection status was unknown, potentially confounding age-related changes in expanded clonotypes. Estimates of total diversity from one million sequenced T cells were regarded as lower bounds and underestimates.

Donors were under 40 systemically healthy Caucasian individuals from Russia aged about 6 to 100 years. About 9.1 milliliters of peripheral blood were collected from each donor into EDTA-treated Vacutainer tubes. Ficoll-Paque density-gradient centrifugation was used to isolate PBMCs, with at least 6 million per sample. Total RNA, at least 5.5 micrograms per sample, was extracted from PBMCs with Trizol reagent. Naive CD45RAhigh/CD27high T cell percentages were measured by flow cytometry on a PBMC aliquot from every donor. These data were likewise used in another study, on T cells of mothers and their children. As the second publication notes: Donors were nine systemically healthy Caucasian individuals: three mothers and their six children. cDNA synthesis consumed the entire amount of extracted RNA, loaded at about 1.5 ug RNA in each 15 ul reaction. In the second PCR, the M1S primer added sample barcodes and 2-4 random nucleotides. Each mother yielded over 8.5 million TCR beta CDR3 reads and each child 3 million or so reads. In both related and unrelated pairs, thymic selection shapes the output of TCR recombination in a similar way, with inherited differences having only a minor effect. Normalized repertoire overlap in related mother-child pairs was always slightly higher than in unrelated mother-child pairs, but the difference was never significant. Persistent microchimeric T cell clones were not detected, at a sensitivity of around 100 clones per million clonotypes. The study used deep NGS to compare TCR beta repertoires of mothers and children, seeking features distinguishing related mother-child pairs from unrelated individuals. The mean age was around 42 +/- 4 years for the mothers and about 10 +/- 4 years for the children. After adapter ligation with NEBNext reagents, the libraries were sequenced on Illumina HiSeq 2000 with 100+100 nt paired-end reads. To prevent cross-contamination, the mother and child libraries were prepared one month apart and sequenced in separate runs. Between roughly 450,000 and 2,000,000 distinct TCR beta clonotypes were identified per donor. Naive TCR beta clonotypes were estimated from low-frequency clonotypes matched to each donor's FACS-determined naive share, without sorting.

Here the chain combines TRBV4-2 and TRBJ1-1; TRBD1 agrees with 8 junctional bases. The sequenced material came from blood. The sequence was collected from a boy between 10 and 17 years old in good health. CDR3 reads: CASSQSLQGVTEAFF. The DNA is as follows: TGTGCCAGCAGCCAAAGTCTACAGGGGGTAACTGAAGCTTTCTTT.